The 31 T cell receptor beta chains listed next were all sequenced from one sample in a study of shared clonotypes between healthy human individuals (dated by TCRdb to the early 2020s). Library method: the immunoSEQ multiplex PCR assay. TCRdb took this table from immuneACCESS and kept in-frame rearrangements with V and J called. Such tables lack part of the clones; where checked against another copy, unresolved V genes explain under half of the gap, and the rest is unexplained. The table for this sample lists under 1,100,000 clones; under 80% of them were counted only once. Approximately 1.3% of the sample rests with the top ten. The material sequenced was memory CD4+ T cells sorted from blood. The cell subset or site label, read with the paper, signifies: CD45RA-negative fraction. The receptors here all came from a man between 18 and 29 years old in good health.

The chain links TRBV19 to TRBJ2-7; 7 bases are shared with TRBD1. Losses at the gene ends were 5 bases for V and 0 bases for J; bases not matched to a gene: 7. CDR1 is LNHDA, CDR2 SQIVND, per germline (reference sequence). The CDR3 contains 15 residues. The CDR3 here is CASSSGTAPSYEQYF. In DNA form, the CDR3 reads TGTGCCAGTAGTTCCGGGACAGCCCCCTCCTACGAGCAGTACTTC. The variable domain in full, with the rest retrieved from reference TRBV19 and TRBJ2-7, is DGGITQSPKYLFRKEGQNVTLSCEQNLNHDAMYWYRQDPGQGLRLIYYSQIVNDFQKGDIAEGYSVSREKKESFPLTVTSAQKNPTAFYLCASSSGTAPSYEQYFGPGTRLTVT.

The sample holds one count of this clone. The J gene is TRBJ2-7, the V gene TRBV7-9; no clear D. The ends were cut back, 4 bases at V and 7 bases at J, with 11 bases in the middle. This CDR3 has 12 residues. Germline assignment: CDR1 SEHNR and CDR2 FQNEAQ (reference sequence). CDR3 coding DNA: TGTGCCAGCAGCTCCCACTGGAAAGAGCAGTACTTC. This sequence encodes CASSSHWKEQYF.

Here the CDR3 DNA reads TGTGCCAGCAGCCCAACTAGCGGAAGATGGACTAGCACAGATACGCAGTATTTT. It codes for CASSPTSGRWTSTDTQYF. The chain links TRBV7-3 to TRBJ2-3; 8 nucleotides line up with TRBD2. The ends lost 5 bases at V and 0 bases at J; junction bases unmatched: 13. Germline CDR1 SGHTA, CDR2 FQGTGA. The CDR3 is 18 residues long.

The gene calls are TRBV11-2 and TRBJ2-7; D unresolved. Germline V gene data show CDR1 as SGHAT and CDR2 as FQNNGV. The CDR3 contains 14 residues. V was pared by 5 bases and J by 3 bases, with 14 bases between. In DNA form, the CDR3 reads TGTGCCAGCAGCCCCCCAAACGGACGCTACGAGCAGTACTTC. Protein sequence: CASSPPNGRYEQYF.

This clone came up a few times. The chain has TRBV6-1 and TRBJ1-1, with TRBD1 as a possible D gene (6 bases). The germline V gene has CDR1 MNHNS and CDR2 SASEGT. Between the trimmed V and J ends, which lost 6 bases and 4 bases, there was a span of 6 bases. This CDR3 has 11 amino acids. The CDR3 region is CASRGGTEAFF. CDR3 in DNA: TGTGCCAGCAGAGGGGGCACTGAAGCTTTCTTT.

The gene calls are TRBV6-1 and TRBJ2-5; D perhaps matches TRBD2 (6 bases). From germline, CDR1 is MNHNS and CDR2 SASEGT. Trimming stripped 7 bases from V and 5 bases from J, with 14 bases between. The CDR3 totals 13 residues. CDR3 bases: TGTGCCAGCACCGGGGGAATTCATGAGACCCAGTACTTC. It codes for CASTGGIHETQYF.

The V and J genes are TRBV5-5 and TRBJ2-7; D assignment may be TRBD1 or TRBD2 (5 bases each). V was clipped by 4 bases and J by 3 bases, with 17 bases between them. The CDR3 runs to 15 residues. The V gene's germline CDR1 is SGHKS and CDR2 YYEKEE (reference sequence). Here the CDR3 reads CASSRSGTEYYEQYF. DNA of the CDR3: TGTGCCAGCAGCCGTTCCGGGACGGAATACTACGAGCAGTACTTC.

A note on this clone: Other DNA sequences within the sample encode an identical CDR3. DNA of the CDR3: TGTGCCAGCAGTTCACGAGCTGAAGCTTTCTTT. It specifies CASSSRAEAFF. This chain connects TRBV6-5 to TRBJ1-1; the D is unclear. The germline V and J ends were trimmed by 4 bases and 6 bases, with 6 bases remaining between them. The germline V gene has CDR1 MNHEY and CDR2 SVGAGI. This CDR3 has 11 residues.

Of note for this clone: Being one base from a much bigger clone, this may be a read error. V usage is TRBV14 and J usage is TRBJ2-1; D is undetermined. The germline gives CDR1 SGHDN, CDR2 FVKESK. The germline V and J ends were trimmed by 4 bases and 0 bases, with 4 bases remaining between them. The CDR3 spans 13 residues. CDR3 residues: CASSPLSYNEQFF. CDR3 DNA sequence: TGTGCCAGCAGCCCCCTCTCCTACAATGAGCAGTTCTTC.

The chain combines TRBV5-1 with TRBJ1-4; D perhaps matches TRBD1 (6 bases). The germline CDR1 and CDR2 sequences are SGHRS and YFSETQ. The CDR3 runs 15 residues. V shed 0 bases and J shed 5 bases, with 11 bases lying between them. The CDR3 reads CASSLVSGGNEKLFF. The CDR3 DNA sequence: TGCGCCAGCAGCTTGGTTTCGGGGGGCAATGAAAAACTGTTTTTT.

As for this clone: This sequence may be a read error, since a much larger clone differs from it by one base. Other DNA sequences in this sample translate to the same CDR3. The chain uses TRBV30 and TRBJ2-1; 9 nucleotides agree with TRBD2. Trimming took 2 bases from V and 4 from J; bases not matched to a gene: 3. The germline V gene encodes CDR1 GTSNPN and CDR2 SVGIG (reference sequence). This CDR3 comprises 14 residues. In DNA, the CDR3 is TGTGCCTGGAGTAGCGGGGGGTTGTACAATGAGCAGTTCTTC. Its translation is CAWSSGGLYNEQFF. Full variable domain (missing parts from reference TRBV30 and TRBJ2-1): SQTIHQWPATLVQPVGSPLSLECTVEGTSNPNLYWYRQAAGRGLQLLFYSVGIGQISSEVPQNLSASRPQDRQFILSSKKLLLSDSGFYLCAWSSGGLYNEQFFGPGTRLTVL.

This clone was counted a few times. One end of the junction varies from germline; a read error may be responsible. The chain couples TRBV9 to TRBJ2-4; TRBD1 is a possible D gene (6 bases). This CDR3 comprises 14 residues. Per the germline V gene, CDR1 is SGDLS and CDR2 is YYNGEE. The CDR3: CASSVGSRGNPLHF. CDR3 nucleotides: TGTGCCAGCAGCGTAGGTTCCAGGGGCAATCCCCTACACTTC.

The chain joins TRBV7-6 to TRBJ2-2, with 8 nucleotides matching TRBD1. The CDR3 loop spans 19 amino acids. The junction had 12 bases not matched to a gene; V was cut back by 2 bases and J by 1 base. Germline V gene sequence: CDR1 SGHVS, CDR2 FNYEAQ. For the CDR3, the DNA is TGTGCCAGCAGCTTATGGGCGTTGACCGGGACAGGGAACACCGGGGAGCTGTTTTTT. Encoded protein: CASSLWALTGTGNTGELFF. The full variable domain, its missing parts supplied by reference TRBV7-6 and TRBJ2-2, is GAGVSQSPRYKVTKRGQDVALRCDPISGHVSLYWYRQALGQGPEFLTYFNYEAQQDKSGLPNDRFSAERPEGSISTLTIQRTEQRDSAMYRCASSLWALTGTGNTGELFFGEGSRLTVL.

The J gene is TRBJ2-3, the V gene TRBV5-4; D might be TRBD2 (6 bases). Germline lookup yields CDR1 SGHNT and CDR2 YYREEE (reference sequence). CDR3 length equals 13 residues. The ends were cut back, 6 bases at V and 1 base at J, with 9 bases in the middle. The CDR3 is CASKSGGTDTQYF. Written as DNA, the CDR3 is TGTGCCAGCAAATCGGGGGGCACAGATACGCAGTATTTT.

V gene TRBV5-1 combines with J gene TRBJ2-1; 14 positions agree with TRBD2. Germline assignment: CDR1 SGHRS and CDR2 YFSETQ. V gave up 4 bases and J gave up 4 bases; unmatched junction bases: 7. The CDR3 has 17 amino acids. This chain's CDR3 is CASSPGLAGAQYNEQFF. DNA of the CDR3: TGCGCCAGCAGCCCGGGACTAGCGGGGGCCCAATACAATGAGCAGTTCTTC.

This clone was counted once. The chain is built from TRBV6-6 and TRBJ1-3; D is undetermined. Trimming left V 7 bases short and J 0 bases short, with 13 bases between. CDR1 and CDR2 (germline): MNHNY, SVGAGI (reference sequence). This CDR3 is 15 amino acids long. DNA of the CDR3: TGTGCCAGCACCCCGGACGGGAGCTCTGGAAACACCATATATTTT. Translated: CASTPDGSSGNTIYF.

The rearrangement links TRBV10-1 to TRBJ2-7, with TRBD2 identical over 7 bases. CDR1 is WNHNN, CDR2 SYGVQD, per germline (reference sequence). The CDR3 length is 16 residues. Trimming at V came to 4 bases and at J to 7 bases, leaving 16 bases not matched to a gene. CDR3 region: CASSGLPGLSYDEQYF. CDR3 coding DNA: TGCGCCAGCAGTGGACTACCGGGACTATCGTATGATGAGCAGTACTTC.

The chain recombines TRBV30 with TRBJ2-2; D ambiguous. The CDR3 spans 12 residues. Germline V CDR1 and CDR2: GTSNPN, SVGIG (reference sequence). Deletions cut 5 bases from V and 2 bases from J, with 6 bases between. The CDR3 DNA sequence: TGTGCCTGGGGGTCCAACACCGGGGAGCTGTTTTTT. Translated, it gives CAWGSNTGELFF. Variable domain in full (rest from reference TRBV30 and TRBJ2-2): SQTIHQWPATLVQPVGSPLSLECTVEGTSNPNLYWYRQAAGRGLQLLFYSVGIGQISSEVPQNLSASRPQDRQFILSSKKLLLSDSGFYLCAWGSNTGELFFGEGSRLTVL.

V usage is TRBV7-9 and J usage is TRBJ1-1, with a possible D match to TRBD1 (5 bases). From germline, CDR1 is SEHNR and CDR2 FQNEAQ (reference sequence). The CDR3 length is 13 residues. Trimming stripped 6 bases from V and 7 bases from J, with 15 bases between. The CDR3 DNA reads TGTGCCAGCAGGCCAGGGTTCGACGGTGAAGCTTTCTTT. Translated: CASRPGFDGEAFF.

The rearrangement links TRBV5-4 to TRBJ2-7, with TRBD1 matching over 7 bases. Germline V lookup: CDR1 SGHNT, CDR2 YYREEE (reference sequence). This CDR3 region has 14 residues. Trimming removed 4 bases from V and 2 bases from J; junction bases left unmatched: 6. CDR3 sequence: CASSPTGDAYEQYF. CDR3 DNA sequence: TGTGCCAGCAGCCCCACAGGGGATGCCTACGAGCAGTACTTC.

The chain links TRBV14 to TRBJ1-6, with TRBD1 matching over 9 bases. CDR3 length: 21 amino acids. Trimming took 0 bases from V and 5 from J; bases not matched to a gene: 17. Germline values: CDR1 SGHDN, CDR2 FVKESK. The CDR3 DNA is TGTGCCAGCAGCCAAGATGCCGCCAAAACTAACCGGGACAGGGATAATTCACCCCTCCACTTT. Amino acids: CASSQDAAKTNRDRDNSPLHF.

The chain links TRBV5-4 to TRBJ1-3, with unresolved D. V shed 4 bases and J shed 0 bases, with 17 bases lying between them. CDR3 size: 17 residues. Germline CDR1 reads SGHNT; CDR2 reads YYREEE (reference sequence). The CDR3 coding sequence is TGTGCCAGCAGCGTTTTCGGCCATCCGGCCTCTGGAAACACCATATATTTT. Translating gives CASSVFGHPASGNTIYF.

This chain links TRBV30 with TRBJ2-2, with D maybe TRBD1 (7 bases). The germline V gene encodes CDR1 GTSNPN and CDR2 SVGIG (reference sequence). The CDR3 spans 14 residues. Trimming shortened V by 4 bases and J by 5 bases, and 14 bases separated the two germline ends. CDR3 in amino acids: CAWNRQGGTGELFF. CDR3 sequence (DNA): TGTGCCTGGAATCGACAGGGAGGTACCGGGGAGCTGTTTTTT.

On this clone: Different DNA sequences within this sample yield the same CDR3. In DNA, the CDR3 is TGTGCCAGCAGTCAGGGGGCGGGCAATCAGCCCCAGCATTTT. Encoded protein: CASSQGAGNQPQHF. The chain links TRBV28 to TRBJ1-5; 8 nucleotides match TRBD1. V lost 5 bases to trimming and J lost 2 bases; unmatched junction nucleotides: 2. This CDR3 comprises 14 residues. The germline V gene encodes CDR1 MDHEN and CDR2 SYDVKM.

This clone occurred many times. The V and J genes are TRBV9 and TRBJ2-2; 16 bases align to TRBD2. V shed 1 base, J shed 5 bases, and the junction held 8 bases outside the gene matches. The CDR3 extends over 19 amino acids. The germline CDR1 and CDR2 sequences are SGDLS and YYNGEE. CDR3 DNA: TGTGCCAGCAGCGTATCCACGGGACTAGCGGGGGGGCAGACCGGGGAGCTGTTTTTT. This translates into CASSVSTGLAGGQTGELFF.

This rearrangement joins TRBV11-2 to TRBJ2-5; 8 bases align to TRBD2. Germline CDR1 reads SGHAT; CDR2 reads FQNNGV. Unmatched junction bases numbered 18, after V lost 5 bases and J lost 4 bases. The CDR3 covers 18 residues. Here the CDR3 DNA reads TGTGCCAGCAGCCCATTCTCCCGGAGCGGGGGCACGGGAGAGACCCAGTACTTC. This encodes CASSPFSRSGGTGETQYF.

This sequence joins TRBV5-1 and TRBJ2-2, with TRBD2 as a possible D gene (6 bases). The CDR3 length is 13 residues. Trimming pared 4 bases from V and 6 bases from J, leaving 10 bases between. CDR1 is SGHRS and CDR2 is YFSETQ in the germline V gene. CDR3 region: CASSQAGSGELFF. Here the CDR3 DNA reads TGCGCCAGCAGCCAAGCGGGTTCCGGGGAGCTGTTTTTT.

The V call is TRBV5-1, the J call TRBJ2-3; 11 nucleotides align to TRBD2. This CDR3 is built from 14 residues. The V and J ends lost 6 bases and 3 bases, in that order; junction bases with no gene match: 3. Looked up from germline, CDR1 is SGHRS and CDR2 is YFSETQ. The CDR3 sequence: CASTRLAGTDTQYF. CDR3 bases: TGCGCCAGCACCAGACTAGCGGGAACAGATACGCAGTATTTT.

The rearrangement links TRBV6-5 to TRBJ2-5; possibly TRBD1 for D (6 bases). Per germline, CDR1 MNHEY and CDR2 SVGAGI. This CDR3 spans 12 amino acids. Between the trimmed V and J ends, which lost 10 bases and 2 bases, there was a span of 11 bases. The CDR3 DNA reads TGTGCCACTGGGGGCAGACAAGAGACCCAGTACTTC. It specifies CATGGRQETQYF.

The chain combines TRBV5-1 with TRBJ2-3, with 7 bases matching TRBD1. CDR3 length: 15 residues. Germline CDR1 and CDR2: SGHRS and YFSETQ. The J segment lost 0 bases and the V segment lost 4 bases, leaving 5 bases of the junction unmatched. For the CDR3, the DNA is TGCGCCAGCAGCGCCGGGACAGAGAGCACAGATACGCAGTATTTT. Its translation is CASSAGTESTDTQYF.

J is TRBJ2-1 and V is TRBV5-3; D is unclear. TRBV5-3 is given ORF status, its function remaining uncertain. This CDR3 spans 11 amino acids. V lost 0 bases and J 8 bases, leaving 3 bases between the germline ends. The CDR3: CARSLGYEQFF. CDR3 bases: TGTGCCAGAAGCTTGGGGTATGAGCAGTTCTTC.